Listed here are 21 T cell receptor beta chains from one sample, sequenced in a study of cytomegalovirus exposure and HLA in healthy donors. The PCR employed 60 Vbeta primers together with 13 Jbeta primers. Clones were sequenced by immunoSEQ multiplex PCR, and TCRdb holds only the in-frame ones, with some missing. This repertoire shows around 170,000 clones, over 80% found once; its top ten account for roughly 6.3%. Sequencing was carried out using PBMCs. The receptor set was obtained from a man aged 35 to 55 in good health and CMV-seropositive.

The CDR3 loop reads CASSLQGRDTDTQYF. The CDR3 DNA reads TGTGCCAGCAGCTTACAGGGTAGGGACACAGATACGCAGTATTTT. The genes are TRBV11-3 and TRBJ2-3; tentatively, D is TRBD1 (5 bases). From germline, CDR1 is SGHNT and CDR2 YENEEA. The length of the CDR3 is 15 residues. V gave up 2 bases and J gave up 2 bases, with 11 bases separating them. The full variable domain, in which reference TRBV11-3 and TRBJ2-3 provide the parts outside the CDR3, is EAGVVQSPRYKIIEKKQPVAFWCNPISGHNTLYWYLQNLGQGPELLIRYENEEAVDDSQLPKDRFSAERLKGVDSTLKIQPAELGDSAVYLCASSLQGRDTDTQYFGPGTRLTVL.

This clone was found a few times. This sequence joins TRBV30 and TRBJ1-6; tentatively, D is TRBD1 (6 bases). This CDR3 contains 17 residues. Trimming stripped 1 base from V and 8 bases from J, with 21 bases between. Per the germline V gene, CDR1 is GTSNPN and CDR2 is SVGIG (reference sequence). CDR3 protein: CAWSARGLGDKDSPLHF. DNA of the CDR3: TGTGCCTGGAGTGCAAGGGGGTTGGGGGATAAGGATTCACCCCTCCACTTT.

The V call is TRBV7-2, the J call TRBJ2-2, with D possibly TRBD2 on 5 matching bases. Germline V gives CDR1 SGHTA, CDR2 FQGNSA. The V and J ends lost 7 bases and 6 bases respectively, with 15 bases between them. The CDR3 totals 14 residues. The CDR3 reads CASTLPRDAGELFF. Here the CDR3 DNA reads TGTGCCAGCACCCTCCCACGGGATGCCGGGGAGCTGTTTTTT.

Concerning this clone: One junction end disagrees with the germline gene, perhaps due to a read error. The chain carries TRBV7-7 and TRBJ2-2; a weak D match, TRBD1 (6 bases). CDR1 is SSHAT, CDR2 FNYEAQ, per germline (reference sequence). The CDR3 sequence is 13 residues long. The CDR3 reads CASSRRTAGELFF. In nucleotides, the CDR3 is TGTGCTAGCAGCCGCCGGACAGCCGGGGAGCTGTTTTTT.

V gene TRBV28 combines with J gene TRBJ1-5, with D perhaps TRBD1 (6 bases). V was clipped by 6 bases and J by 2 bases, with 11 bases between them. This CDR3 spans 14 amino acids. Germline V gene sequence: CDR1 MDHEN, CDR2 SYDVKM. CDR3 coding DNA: TGTGCCAGCAGATGGGGGCACGGCAATCAGCCCCAGCATTTT. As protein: CASRWGHGNQPQHF.

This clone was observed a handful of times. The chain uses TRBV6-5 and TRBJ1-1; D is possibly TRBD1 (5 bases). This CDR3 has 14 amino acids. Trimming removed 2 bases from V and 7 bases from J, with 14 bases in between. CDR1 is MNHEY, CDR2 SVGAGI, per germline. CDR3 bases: TGTGCCAGCAGTTACCAGGCCGGGGGAGGTGAAGCTTTCTTT. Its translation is CASSYQAGGGEAFF.

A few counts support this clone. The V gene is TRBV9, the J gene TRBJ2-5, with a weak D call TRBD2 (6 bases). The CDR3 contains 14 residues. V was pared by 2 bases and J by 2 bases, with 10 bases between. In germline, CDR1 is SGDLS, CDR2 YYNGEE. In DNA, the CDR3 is TGTGCCAGCAGCGTCGGAGGGTTTCAAGAGACCCAGTACTTC. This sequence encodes CASSVGGFQETQYF.

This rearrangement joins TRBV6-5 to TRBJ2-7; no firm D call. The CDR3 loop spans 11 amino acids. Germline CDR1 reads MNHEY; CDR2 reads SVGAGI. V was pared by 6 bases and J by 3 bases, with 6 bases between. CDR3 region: CASRNSYEQYF. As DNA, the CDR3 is TGTGCCAGCAGAAACAGCTACGAGCAGTACTTC.

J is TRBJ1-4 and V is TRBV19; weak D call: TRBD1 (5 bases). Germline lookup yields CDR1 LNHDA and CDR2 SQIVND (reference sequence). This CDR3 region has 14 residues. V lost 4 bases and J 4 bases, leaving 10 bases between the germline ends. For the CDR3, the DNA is TGTGCCAGTAGTACCGGACACGATAATGAAAAACTGTTTTTT. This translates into CASSTGHDNEKLFF. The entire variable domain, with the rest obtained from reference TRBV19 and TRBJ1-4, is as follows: DGGITQSPKYLFRKEGQNVTLSCEQNLNHDAMYWYRQDPGQGLRLIYYSQIVNDFQKGDIAEGYSVSREKKESFPLTVTSAQKNPTAFYLCASSTGHDNEKLFFGSGTQLSVL.

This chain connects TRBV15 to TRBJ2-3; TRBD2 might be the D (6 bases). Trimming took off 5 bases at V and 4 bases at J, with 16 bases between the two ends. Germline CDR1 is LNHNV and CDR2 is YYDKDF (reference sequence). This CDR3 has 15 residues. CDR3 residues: CATSPGTESADTQYF. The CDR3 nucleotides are TGTGCCACCAGCCCCGGGACTGAGTCTGCAGATACGCAGTATTTT.

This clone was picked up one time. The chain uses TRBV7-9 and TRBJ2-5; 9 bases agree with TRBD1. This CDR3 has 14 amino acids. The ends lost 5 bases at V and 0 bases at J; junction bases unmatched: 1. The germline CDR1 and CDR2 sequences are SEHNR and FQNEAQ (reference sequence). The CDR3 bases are TGTGCCAGCAGCCGGGACAGGGACCAAGAGACCCAGTACTTC. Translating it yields CASSRDRDQETQYF.

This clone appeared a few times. The CDR3 DNA reads as TGTGCCAGCAGTTATTTCGGGACAGGGATCTCGGATACGCAGTATTTT. Its protein product is CASSYFGTGISDTQYF. J is TRBJ2-3 and V is TRBV6-5; 9 bases map to TRBD1. CDR3 length equals 16 residues. Germline loops: CDR1 MNHEY, CDR2 SVGAGI. Trimming cost V 3 bases and J 6 bases; bases outside gene matches: 10.

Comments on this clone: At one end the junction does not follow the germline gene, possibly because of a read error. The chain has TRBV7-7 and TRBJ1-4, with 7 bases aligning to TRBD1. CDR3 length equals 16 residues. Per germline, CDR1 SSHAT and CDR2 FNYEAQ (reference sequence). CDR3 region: CASSPVGGQSNEKLFF. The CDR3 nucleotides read TGTGCTAGCAGCCCCGTTGGGGGACAGTCTAATGAAAAACTGTTTTTT.

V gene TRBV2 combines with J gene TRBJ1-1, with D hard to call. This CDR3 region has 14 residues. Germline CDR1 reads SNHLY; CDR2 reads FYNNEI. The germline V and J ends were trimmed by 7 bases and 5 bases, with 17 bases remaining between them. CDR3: CASTPPRGDTEAFF. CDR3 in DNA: TGTGCCAGCACCCCCCCCCGGGGAGATACTGAAGCTTTCTTT.

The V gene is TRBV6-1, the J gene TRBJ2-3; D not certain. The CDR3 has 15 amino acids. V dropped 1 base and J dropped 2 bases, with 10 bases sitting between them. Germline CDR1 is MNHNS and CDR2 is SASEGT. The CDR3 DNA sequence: TGTGCCAGCAGTGAAGTTAGTCCGTCCACAGATACGCAGTATTTT. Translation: CASSEVSPSTDTQYF.

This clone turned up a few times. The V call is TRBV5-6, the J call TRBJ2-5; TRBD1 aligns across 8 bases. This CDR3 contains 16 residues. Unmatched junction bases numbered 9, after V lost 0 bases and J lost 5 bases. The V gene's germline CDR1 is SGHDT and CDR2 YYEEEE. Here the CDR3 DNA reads TGTGCCAGCAGCTTGGCAGGACAGGGAGGAGAGGAGACCCAGTACTTC. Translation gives CASSLAGQGGEETQYF.

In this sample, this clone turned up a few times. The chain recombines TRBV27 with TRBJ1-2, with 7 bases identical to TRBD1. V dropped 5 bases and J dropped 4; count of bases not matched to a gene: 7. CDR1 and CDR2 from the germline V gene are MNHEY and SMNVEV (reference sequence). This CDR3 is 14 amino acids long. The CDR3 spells CASSPRTGFYGYTF. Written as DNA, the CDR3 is TGTGCCAGCAGTCCGAGGACAGGATTCTATGGCTACACCTTC.

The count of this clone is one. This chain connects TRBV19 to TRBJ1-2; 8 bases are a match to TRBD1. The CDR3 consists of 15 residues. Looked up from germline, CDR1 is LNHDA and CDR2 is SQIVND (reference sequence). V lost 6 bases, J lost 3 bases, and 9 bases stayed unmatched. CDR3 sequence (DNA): TGTGCCAGTAGGGCTTATGACAGGGGAGACTATGGCTACACCTTC. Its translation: CASRAYDRGDYGYTF.

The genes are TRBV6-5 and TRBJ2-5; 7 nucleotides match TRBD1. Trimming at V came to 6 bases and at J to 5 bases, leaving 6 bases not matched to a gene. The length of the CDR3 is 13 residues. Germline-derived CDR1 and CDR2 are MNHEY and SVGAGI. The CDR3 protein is CASRPTGAETQYF. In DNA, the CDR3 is TGTGCCAGCAGACCTACAGGGGCCGAGACCCAGTACTTC.

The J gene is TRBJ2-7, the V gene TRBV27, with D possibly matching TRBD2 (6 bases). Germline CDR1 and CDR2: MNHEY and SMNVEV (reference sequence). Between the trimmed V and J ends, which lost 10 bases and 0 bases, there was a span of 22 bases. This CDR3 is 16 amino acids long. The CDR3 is CATHLVRGGHSYEQYF. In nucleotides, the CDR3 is TGTGCCACCCACCTCGTTAGGGGAGGACACTCCTACGAGCAGTACTTC.

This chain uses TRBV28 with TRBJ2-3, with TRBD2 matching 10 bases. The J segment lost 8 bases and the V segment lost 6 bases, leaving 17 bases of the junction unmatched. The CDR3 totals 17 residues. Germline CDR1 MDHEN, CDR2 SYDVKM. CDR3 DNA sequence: TGTGCCAGCAGCTCGCCCATCTTGAGCGGGGGGGCTGGTACGCAGTATTTT. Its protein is CASSSPILSGGAGTQYF.